This passage covers 26 T cell receptor beta chains from one sample sequenced in a study of shared clonotypes between healthy human individuals. The table came from immunoSEQ multiplex PCR; TCRdb's copy has only in-frame clones and leaves some out. The repertoire consists of 2 million to 2.5 million clones, with 80% to 95% occurring once and the leading ten covering more than 0.35%. What was sequenced was naive CD4+ T cells from PBMCs. The subset here: CD45RA+ positively selected. These receptor sequences come from a man aged 18-30 years in good health. Some clones in this sample may be carry-over from other donors' samples.

This sequence joins TRBV5-5 and TRBJ2-1; tentative D call: TRBD1 (6 bases). CDR1 and CDR2 (germline): SGHKS, YYEKEE (reference sequence). V was cut by 4 bases and J by 3 bases, with 29 bases left in between. The CDR3 spans 20 residues. CDR3 loop: CASSDSGLQGRLSLYNEQFF. The CDR3 DNA sequence: TGTGCCAGCAGCGATTCGGGTCTACAGGGACGGCTCTCTCTCTACAATGAGCAGTTCTTC. Complete variable domain (other parts from reference TRBV5-5 and TRBJ2-1): DAGVTQSPTHLIKTRGQQVTLRCSPISGHKSVSWYQQVLGQGPQFIFQYYEKEERGRGNFPDRFSARQFPNYSSELNVNALLLGDSALYLCASSDSGLQGRLSLYNEQFFGPGTRLTVL.

The chain recombines TRBV28 with TRBJ2-2; 9 bases map to TRBD1. Germline V gives CDR1 MDHEN, CDR2 SYDVKM. The CDR3 totals 15 residues. J gave up 4 bases and V 6 bases, and 6 bases lay outside the gene matches. The CDR3 coding sequence is TGTGCCAGCAGCCCGGGACAGGGACCCACCGGGGAGCTGTTTTTT. Translating it yields CASSPGQGPTGELFF.

The gene calls are TRBV5-1 and TRBJ1-1; no definite D call. CDR1 is SGHRS, CDR2 YFSETQ, per germline. The germline V and J ends were trimmed by 5 bases and 1 base, with 9 bases remaining between them. The CDR3 spans 13 residues. DNA of the CDR3: TGCGCCAGCAGTGTTGACACGAACACTGAAGCTTTCTTT. Translating gives CASSVDTNTEAFF.

V usage is TRBV2 and J usage is TRBJ2-3; 9 bases are shared with TRBD1. Germline CDR1 SNHLY, CDR2 FYNNEI. V dropped 8 bases and J dropped 3; count of bases not matched to a gene: 9. CDR3 length equals 15 residues. CDR3 in amino acids: CASYGTGTFTDTQYF. DNA for the CDR3: TGTGCCAGCTATGGGACAGGGACTTTTACAGATACGCAGTATTTT.

The J gene is TRBJ2-2, the V gene TRBV7-2; D unresolved. Trimming left V 2 bases short and J 2 bases short, with 6 bases between. Germline lookup yields CDR1 SGHTA and CDR2 FQGNSA. The CDR3 is made up of 14 amino acids. This chain's CDR3 is CASSLKSNTGELFF. Written as DNA, the CDR3 is TGTGCCAGCAGCTTAAAGTCCAACACCGGGGAGCTGTTTTTT.

This chain links TRBV5-1 with TRBJ1-2; D gene ambiguous. V lost 2 bases, J lost 0 bases, and 8 bases lay in between. Per germline, CDR1 SGHRS and CDR2 YFSETQ. The CDR3 length is 14 residues. The CDR3 bases are TGCGCCAGCAGCTTTGTCGGACCTAACTATGGCTACACCTTC. This encodes CASSFVGPNYGYTF. Combining the CDR3 with reference TRBV5-1 and TRBJ1-2 gives the whole variable domain KAGVTQTPRYLIKTRGQQVTLSCSPISGHRSVSWYQQTPGQGLQFLFEYFSETQRNKGNFPGRFSGRQFSNSRSEMNVSTLELGDSALYLCASSFVGPNYGYTFGSGTRLTVV.

This clone was counted once. This chain uses TRBV2 with TRBJ1-5; D may be TRBD1 (5 bases). Germline CDR1 and CDR2: SNHLY and FYNNEI. The CDR3 runs to 14 residues. Trimming took 2 bases from V and 6 from J, leaving 11 bases between them. The CDR3 DNA reads as TGTGCCAGCAGTGAACGGGACCGTAGTCAGCCCCAGCATTTT. This sequence encodes CASSERDRSQPQHF.

The chain uses TRBV27 and TRBJ2-7, with TRBD1 identical over 9 bases. The CDR3 consists of 14 residues. V lost 4 bases to trimming and J lost 6 bases; unmatched junction nucleotides: 7. In germline, CDR1 is MNHEY, CDR2 SMNVEV (reference sequence). The chain's CDR3 is CASSWGQGPSEQYF. CDR3 in DNA: TGTGCCAGCAGTTGGGGACAGGGTCCTTCCGAGCAGTACTTC.

J is TRBJ1-5 and V is TRBV5-8, with D unresolved. Germline V gives CDR1 SGHTS, CDR2 YDEGEE. Trimming took off 1 base at V and 5 bases at J, with 10 bases between the two ends. This CDR3 contains 14 residues. This CDR3 reads CASSLLFRDQPQHF. The CDR3 region has the DNA TGTGCCAGCAGCTTGCTGTTTCGGGATCAGCCCCAGCATTTT. The full variable domain, rest sourced from reference TRBV5-8 and TRBJ1-5, is EAGVTQSPTHLIKTRGQQATLRCSPISGHTSVYWYQQALGLGLQFLLWYDEGEERNRGNFPPRFSGRQFPNYSSELNVNALELEDSALYLCASSLLFRDQPQHFGDGTRLSIL.

This chain connects TRBV30 to TRBJ2-2, with 8 bases lining up with TRBD1. Germline V gene sequence: CDR1 GTSNPN, CDR2 SVGIG (reference sequence). This CDR3 region has 15 residues. Losses at the gene ends were 2 bases for V and 5 bases for J; bases not matched to a gene: 7. This CDR3 is CAWSSGGAGTGELFF. In DNA form, the CDR3 reads TGTGCCTGGAGTTCAGGGGGCGCGGGAACCGGGGAGCTGTTTTTT.

V is TRBV6-7 and J is TRBJ2-1, with D perhaps given as TRBD1 or TRBD2 (5 bases each). TRBV6-7 is treated as an ORF (open reading frame) with a function not yet certain. The ends were cut back, 6 bases at V and 7 bases at J, with 22 bases in the middle. This CDR3 comprises 16 residues. In DNA form, the CDR3 reads TGTGCCAGCAGGGTCACCGGGGCCTACGGGATGAATGAGCAGTTCTTC. It encodes CASRVTGAYGMNEQFF.

The V and J genes are TRBV5-4 and TRBJ2-1; D possibly uses TRBD1 or TRBD2 (5 bases each). V was clipped by 4 bases and J by 2 bases, with 16 bases between them. The CDR3 contains 16 residues. Germline V gene lookup returns CDR1 SGHNT and CDR2 YYREEE (reference sequence). The chain's CDR3 is CASSTPVGTPYNEQFF. The CDR3 DNA follows: TGTGCCAGCAGCACCCCTGTCGGGACCCCCTACAATGAGCAGTTCTTC. Based on the CDR3 plus reference TRBV5-4 and TRBJ2-1, the full variable domain is ETGVTQSPTHLIKTRGQQVTLRCSSQSGHNTVSWYQQALGQGPQFIFQYYREEENGRGNFPPRFSGLQFPNYSSELNVNALELDDSALYLCASSTPVGTPYNEQFFGPGTRLTVL.

The chain uses TRBV28 and TRBJ2-1; no definite D call. The CDR3 has 14 residues. Trimming took 5 bases from V and 4 from J, leaving 12 bases between them. Germline V lookup: CDR1 MDHEN, CDR2 SYDVKM. The CDR3 DNA is TGTGCCAGCAGTCCCGCTGACCAATACAATGAGCAGTTCTTC. Its protein product is CASSPADQYNEQFF. Based on the CDR3 plus reference TRBV28 and TRBJ2-1, the full variable domain is DVKVTQSSRYLVKRTGEKVFLECVQDMDHENMFWYRQDPGLGLRLIYFSYDVKMKEKGDIPEGYSVSREKKERFSLILESASTNQTSMYLCASSPADQYNEQFFGPGTRLTVL.

For this clone: Within the sample, other DNA sequences also encode this same CDR3. V is TRBV18 and J is TRBJ2-1, with D possibly matching TRBD2 (6 bases). CDR3 length: 14 residues. Per the germline V gene, CDR1 is KGHSH and CDR2 is LQKENI. Trimming took 2 bases from V and 2 from J, leaving 7 bases between them. The CDR3: CASSPSGAYNEQFF. In DNA form, the CDR3 reads TGTGCCAGCTCACCATCGGGGGCCTACAATGAGCAGTTCTTC.

The sample holds one count of this clone. Its ends do not fully match the called genes, so a read error is possible. The rearrangement joins TRBV28 to TRBJ2-5; either TRBD1 or TRBD2 may supply D (5 bases each). The CDR3 runs 14 residues. The germline V gene has CDR1 MDHEN and CDR2 SYDVKM. CDR3 sequence: CASSFKRGQETRYF. In nucleotides, the CDR3 is TGTGCCAGCAGTTTTAAGAGGGGCCAAGAGACCCGGTACTTC.

This clone was seen more than once but under ten times. The rearrangement joins TRBV5-8 to TRBJ2-7; no reliable D call. CDR3 size: 10 residues. Germline-derived CDR1 and CDR2 are SGHTS and YDEGEE. The V and J ends lost 3 bases and 2 bases respectively, with 0 bases between them. The DNA for the CDR3 is TGTGCCAGCAGCTCCTACGAGCAGTACTTC. This codes for CASSSYEQYF. Together with reference TRBV5-8 and TRBJ2-7, the CDR3 gives the full variable domain: EAGVTQSPTHLIKTRGQQATLRCSPISGHTSVYWYQQALGLGLQFLLWYDEGEERNRGNFPPRFSGRQFPNYSSELNVNALELEDSALYLCASSSYEQYFGPGTRLTVT.

This rearrangement joins TRBV6-5 to TRBJ2-7; possibly TRBD1 for D (7 bases). The V gene lost 0 bases and the J gene lost 2 bases, with 11 bases spanning the gap. Germline loops: CDR1 MNHEY, CDR2 SVGAGI. The CDR3 covers 15 residues. CDR3 loop: CASSYSRDSTYEQYF. CDR3 nucleotides: TGTGCCAGCAGTTACTCGCGGGACAGTACCTACGAGCAGTACTTC.

This chain uses TRBV5-4 with TRBJ2-2; 9 nucleotides line up with TRBD2. The CDR3 runs 16 residues. After removal of 0 bases from V and 4 bases from J, the junction contained 4 bases not matched to a gene. CDR1 and CDR2 from the germline V gene are SGHNT and YYREEE (reference sequence). The CDR3 nucleotides read TGTGCCAGCAGCTTGGGACTAGCGGCGGGCACCGGGGAGCTGTTTTTT. Its protein is CASSLGLAAGTGELFF.

V gene TRBV5-1 combines with J gene TRBJ2-7; 10 bases are shared with TRBD1. CDR1 SGHRS and CDR2 YFSETQ come from the germline V gene. The CDR3 sequence is 15 residues long. The trim removed 4 bases at V and 1 base at J, leaving 5 bases unmatched. The CDR3 nucleotides read TGCGCCAGCAGCGGACAGGACAGGGGGTCCTACGAGCAGTACTTC. It codes for CASSGQDRGSYEQYF.

This chain joins TRBV4-2 and TRBJ1-4; 8 nucleotides agree with TRBD1. Trimming removed 7 bases from V and 1 base from J; junction bases left unmatched: 17. Looked up from germline, CDR1 is LGHNA and CDR2 is YNFKEQ. The CDR3 runs to 19 residues. The CDR3 DNA sequence: TGTGCCAGCACCCGCGGACAGGGTCAGAGAGAGGGAACTAATGAAAAACTGTTTTTT. This sequence encodes CASTRGQGQREGTNEKLFF.

The chain uses TRBV6-1 and TRBJ2-1; 9 nucleotides agree with TRBD2. CDR3 length: 15 amino acids. The germline CDR1 and CDR2 sequences are MNHNS and SASEGT. V lost 0 bases and J lost 8; bases outside the gene matches: 5. This chain's CDR3 is CASSEALAGLYEQFF. CDR3 in DNA: TGTGCCAGCAGTGAAGCTCTAGCGGGATTGTATGAGCAGTTCTTC.

The chain has TRBV5-6 and TRBJ2-7, with 10 bases aligning to TRBD1. This CDR3 is 16 amino acids long. The germline gives CDR1 SGHDT, CDR2 YYEEEE. V lost 3 bases, J lost 5 bases, and 11 bases stayed unmatched. The CDR3 here is CASSSPFGQGVNEQYF. The CDR3 bases are TGTGCCAGCAGCTCCCCCTTTGGACAGGGGGTGAACGAGCAGTACTTC.

The V call is TRBV7-7, the J call TRBJ2-2; D unclear. The V end was cut by 4 bases, the J end by 3 bases, with 9 bases between. The CDR3 totals 14 residues. Per germline, CDR1 SSHAT and CDR2 FNYEAQ (reference sequence). This CDR3 reads CASSSSQYTGELFF. The CDR3 coding sequence is TGTGCCAGCAGCTCCTCACAATACACCGGGGAGCTGTTTTTT. Using reference TRBV7-7 and TRBJ2-2 for the parts outside the CDR3, the full variable domain is GAGVSQSPRYKVTKRGQDVTLRCDPISSHATLYWYQQALGQGPEFLTYFNYEAQPDKSGLPSDRFSAERPEGSISTLTIQRTEQRDSAMYRCASSSSQYTGELFFGEGSRLTVL.

The J gene is TRBJ2-3, the V gene TRBV7-2; D remains ambiguous. Germline V gene sequence: CDR1 SGHTA, CDR2 FQGNSA. V was shortened by 7 bases and J by 0 bases, with 5 bases between the two germline ends. The CDR3 contains 12 residues. CDR3 coding DNA: TGTGCCAGCAAGGGTAGCACAGATACGCAGTATTTT. Protein product: CASKGSTDTQYF.

The chain uses TRBV5-1 and TRBJ1-1, with unresolved D. Germline lookup yields CDR1 SGHRS and CDR2 YFSETQ. The CDR3 runs 15 residues. Between the trimmed V and J ends, which lost 1 base and 1 base, there was a span of 11 bases. Here the CDR3 DNA reads TGCGCCAGCAGCTTGAGGTCCGCGCCGAACACTGAAGCTTTCTTT. It translates to CASSLRSAPNTEAFF.

The rearrangement uses TRBV4-1 and TRBJ2-3; TRBD2 matches 9 bases. This CDR3 comprises 16 residues. V dropped 0 bases and J dropped 3; count of bases not matched to a gene: 4. The germline V gene encodes CDR1 MGHRA and CDR2 YSYEKL. CDR3 amino acids: CASSQDRSGGTDTQYF. As DNA, the CDR3 is TGCGCCAGCAGCCAAGATAGGAGCGGGGGGACAGATACGCAGTATTTT.